The 2 T cell receptor beta chains reported below all come from one sample, sequenced in a study of cytomegalovirus exposure and HLA in healthy donors. 13 Jbeta primers and 60 Vbeta primers were used for the PCR. Some clones are missing from TCRdb's copy, which holds only in-frame ones; the method was immunoSEQ multiplex PCR. The sample includes about 69,000 clones, less than 70% seen only once; the top ten take around 9.9%. The specimen sequenced was PBMCs. These receptors came from a woman in her twenties or thirties in good health and CMV-seronegative.

The V and J genes are TRBV2 and TRBJ2-7, with D possibly matching TRBD1 (5 bases). The length of the CDR3 is 15 residues. CDR1 and CDR2 (germline): SNHLY, FYNNEI. Between the trimmed V and J ends, which lost 3 bases and 5 bases, there was a span of 17 bases. The CDR3 region has the DNA TGTGCCAGCAGTGACTGGGGCGGTGCGGAAAACGAGCAGTACTTC. Its translation: CASSDWGGAENEQYF.

As regards this clone: Other nucleotide sequences in the sample specify the same CDR3. The rearrangement links TRBV7-9 to TRBJ1-2; D call uncertain. In germline, CDR1 is SEHNR, CDR2 FQNEAQ (reference sequence). Trimming removed 4 bases at V and 8 bases at J, with 23 bases between. CDR3 length: 16 residues. CDR3 amino acids: CASSSNSQDWIVGYTF. As DNA, the CDR3 is TGTGCCAGCAGCTCGAACTCCCAAGACTGGATTGTGGGCTACACCTTC.